This T cell receptor (beta chain) was found in a study of CD8 T cells in Susac syndrome. The germline CDR1 and CDR2 sequences are SGHTA and FQGTGA. V lost 4 bases to trimming and J lost 9 bases; unmatched junction nucleotides: 10. This CDR3 region has 16 residues. Random hexamers served to reverse transcribe about 0.5 to 1 ug RNA. A single record per CDR3 protein comes from TCRdb applying MiXCR to the immunoSEQ multiplex PCR reads. The sample yields approximately 190,000 distinct CDR3 sequences, around 95% seen once. The sample taken for sequencing was CD4+ T cells from PBMCs. The chain uses TRBV7-3 and TRBJ2-2, with 11 bases that match TRBD2. This TCR derives from a human donor with Susac syndrome. The CDR3 protein is CASSSRGLAGSRELFF. In nucleotides, the CDR3 is TGTGCCAGCAGCTCACGCGGACTAGCGGGTTCGAGGGAGCTGTTTTTT. Full variable domain (outside the CDR3, taken from reference TRBV7-3 and TRBJ2-2): GAGVSQTPSNKVTEKGKYVELRCDPISGHTALYWYRQSLGQGPEFLIYFQGTGAADDSGLPNDRFFAVRPEGSVSTLKIQRTERGDSAVYLCASSSRGLAGSRELFFGEGSRLTVL.